The rows below give T cell receptor beta chains drawn from one sample of a study of Ad26.COV2.S vaccination and SARS-CoV-2 variants. Sequencing used immunoSEQ multiplex PCR; TCRdb keeps in-frame clones, though not all of them. The table includes about 350,000 clones, about 88% detected once. The sequencing used peripheral blood, collected in a trial of Ad26.COV2.S vaccine versus placebo. These receptors were collected from a person aged 18-60 years who received the Ad26.COV2.S COVID-19 vaccine or a placebo. Both conserved end residues are part of each CDR3. The listing skips clone size in some rows; elsewhere it reads once, few, many or a size class.

clone size: .
V gene: TRBV19
J gene: TRBJ1-1
CDR3 protein: CASSIEAMNTEAFF

clone size: few
V gene: TRBV3-1/TRBV3-2
J gene: TRBJ2-5
CDR3 protein: CASSQDDLAASGGETQYF

clone size: .
V gene: TRBV7-6
J gene: TRBJ2-3
CDR3 protein: CASSPTPHGGGTDTQYF

clone size: .
V gene: TRBV2
J gene: TRBJ2-2
CDR3 protein: CASSELGGQLTGELFF

clone size: .
V gene: TRBV2
J gene: TRBJ2-2
CDR3 protein: CASSIDRDRHTGELFF

clone size: .
V gene: TRBV5-6
J gene: TRBJ1-2
CDR3 protein: CASSLATPSGGYTF

clone size: .
V gene: TRBV6-6
J gene: TRBJ2-2
CDR3 protein: CASSSVAGRGELFF

clone size: .
V gene: TRBV29-1
J gene: TRBJ2-3
CDR3 protein: CSVRTTDTQYF

clone size: .
V gene: TRBV6-5
J gene: TRBJ2-5
CDR3 protein: CASSYSVSPGGTQYF

clone size: .
V gene: TRBV2
J gene: TRBJ2-1
CDR3 protein: CASSEGGIEQFF

clone size: .
V gene: TRBV11-2
J gene: TRBJ2-3
CDR3 protein: CASSLSSGGADTQYF

clone size: .
V gene: TRBV7-9
J gene: TRBJ2-1
CDR3 protein: CASSLSGDNEQFF

clone size: .
V gene: TRBV18
J gene: TRBJ1-1
CDR3 protein: CASSPRGTGEMGTEAFF

clone size: few
V gene: TRBV15
J gene: TRBJ1-5
CDR3 protein: CATSREDEESNQPQHF

clone size: .
V gene: TRBV5-1
J gene: TRBJ2-7
CDR3 protein: CASFERPSSYEQYF

clone size: .
V gene: TRBV2
J gene: TRBJ2-5
CDR3 protein: CASRTDQETQYF

clone size: .
V gene: TRBV5-7
J gene: TRBJ1-1
CDR3 protein: CASSQHPKNTEAFF

clone size: .
V gene: TRBV2
J gene: TRBJ1-2
CDR3 protein: CASSVVRDLDYGYTF

clone size: .
V gene: TRBV10-1
J gene: TRBJ2-3
CDR3 protein: CASSEPLAGGLHF

clone size: once
V gene: TRBV20-1
J gene: TRBJ1-2
CDR3 protein: CSASRAAFYGYTF

clone size: few
V gene: TRBV11-2
J gene: TRBJ1-3
CDR3 protein: CASSLVGASGNTIYF

clone size: .
V gene: TRBV11-2
J gene: TRBJ2-7
CDR3 protein: CASSLGSWQSYEQYF

clone size: .
V gene: TRBV11-2
J gene: TRBJ2-7
CDR3 protein: CASDEGAHSYEQYF

clone size: .
V gene: TRBV2
J gene: TRBJ2-2
CDR3 protein: CASRGTSGSPGELFF

clone size: .
V gene: TRBV6-2/TRBV6-3
J gene: TRBJ2-5
CDR3 protein: CASSYENRVKETQYF

clone size: .
V gene: TRBV9
J gene: TRBJ2-3
CDR3 protein: CASSVTTGDADTQYF

clone size: .
V gene: TRBV5-5
J gene: TRBJ1-1
CDR3 protein: CASSLVALSTEAFF

clone size: .
V gene: TRBV19
J gene: TRBJ2-3
CDR3 protein: CASKVMAAGGKRDTQYF

clone size: .
V gene: TRBV9
J gene: TRBJ2-5
CDR3 protein: CASSVDPGRETQYF

clone size: .
V gene: TRBV5-1
J gene: TRBJ2-2
CDR3 protein: CASSSTGVGELFF

clone size: .
V gene: TRBV30
J gene: TRBJ2-6
CDR3 protein: CAGLTDSGANVLTF

clone size: .
V gene: TRBV3-1/TRBV3-2
J gene: TRBJ1-2
CDR3 protein: CASSQDRNNYGYTF

clone size: .
V gene: TRBV2
J gene: TRBJ2-7
CDR3 protein: CASSGAANYEQYF

clone size: .
V gene: TRBV6-2/TRBV6-3
J gene: TRBJ2-7
CDR3 protein: CASSYSGGTYEQYF

clone size: .
V gene: TRBV4-3
J gene: TRBJ2-1
CDR3 protein: CASSPSDPYNEQFF